Given below is one T cell receptor beta chain in context. Original handling: Quantification of nucleated cells was approximated via reference gene primer amplification. The data were produced by immunoSEQ multiplex PCR, yet TCRdb's version contains in-frame clones alone and is incomplete. V and J calls and clone size are copied from that table; D and trimming were computed from the DNA. This repertoire shows 130,000 or so clones, 70% to 80% found once; its top ten account for about 10%. The sample belongs to a study of blood T cell repertoires in COVID-19. About the study: Acute and convalescent COVID-19 specimens originated in the United States, Italy and Spain. Sources were T cells, B-cell-depleted T cells, or PBMCs; the material itself was cDNA or gDNA.

The clonotype comes from a human donor in a cohort sampled during active COVID-19. The sample was peripheral blood.

The CDR3 protein is CASSLGGTDTQYF. In nucleotides, the CDR3 is TGTGCCAGCAGTTTAGGGGGGACAGATACGCAGTATTTT. V gene TRBV27 combines with J gene TRBJ2-3, with D perhaps TRBD2 (6 bases). V was cut by 2 bases and J by 3 bases, with 6 bases left in between. Per germline, CDR1 MNHEY and CDR2 SMNVEV (reference sequence). The CDR3 runs 13 residues.